The next 8 T cell receptor beta chains were all read from a single sample in a study of CD8+ T cells in alopecia areata (dated by TCRdb to the late 2010s). Library preparation used the immunoSEQ multiplex PCR assay. To provide template for TCR sequencing, every sample had RNA extracted and reverse transcribed into cDNA. TCRdb retrieved this table from immuneACCESS and kept in-frame rearrangements only. Not all clones are present; in checked studies, unresolved V genes account for under half, and no reason is known for the remainder. The sample table contains around 100,000 clones; only one count was recorded for approximately 60% of them. Of the sample, around 8.5% is held by the ten largest clones. What was sequenced was CD4+ T cells sorted from blood. Source of these receptors: a human donor in good health.

This clone occurred a few times. V gene TRBV7-2 combines with J gene TRBJ2-4; 9 bases map to TRBD2. Germline V gives CDR1 SGHTA, CDR2 FQGNSA. The CDR3 totals 16 residues. V trimming: 5 bases; J trimming: 0 bases; junction bases outside the gene matches: 5. CDR3 amino acids: CASSLAGGLAKNIQYF. CDR3 DNA sequence: TGTGCCAGCAGCCTGGCGGGGGGGTTAGCCAAAAACATTCAGTACTTC.

This chain connects TRBV19 to TRBJ2-4; weak D call: TRBD2 (6 bases). The germline CDR1 and CDR2 sequences are LNHDA and SQIVND (reference sequence). CDR3 length equals 14 residues. V was pared by 4 bases and J by 8 bases, with 15 bases between. The chain's CDR3 is CASSRGDRRDIQYF. DNA for the CDR3: TGTGCCAGTAGTAGGGGGGATAGGCGGGACATTCAGTACTTC.

The chain uses TRBV11-2 and TRBJ2-7; D gene uncertain. Germline assignment: CDR1 SGHAT and CDR2 FQNNGV. The CDR3 contains 12 residues. Trimming shortened V by 5 bases and J by 1 base, and 6 bases separated the two germline ends. The CDR3 nucleotides read TGTGCCAGCAGCGCCTCTTCCTACGAGCAGTACTTC. Translating gives CASSASSYEQYF.

The chain carries TRBV6-5 and TRBJ2-7; D is perhaps TRBD1 (5 bases). The germline gives CDR1 MNHEY, CDR2 SVGAGI. The length of the CDR3 is 12 residues. The V and J ends lost 5 bases and 6 bases respectively, with 11 bases between them. CDR3 sequence: CASSPQGGEQYF. The CDR3 coding sequence is TGTGCCAGCAGTCCCCAGGGTGGCGAGCAGTACTTC.

In DNA, the CDR3 is TGTGCCAGCAGCCACGGGGGACAGAACCCCTACGAGCAGTACTTC. Translation gives CASSHGGQNPYEQYF. The chain links TRBV7-9 to TRBJ2-7; D may be TRBD1 (7 bases). Trimming removed 5 bases at V and 2 bases at J, with 16 bases between. This CDR3 is built from 15 residues. Germline V lookup: CDR1 SEHNR, CDR2 FQNEAQ (reference sequence).

This chain connects TRBV11-1 to TRBJ1-2; possibly TRBD1 for D (6 bases). Looked up from germline, CDR1 is SGHAT and CDR2 is FQDESV (reference sequence). The CDR3 consists of 15 residues. V was pared by 1 base and J by 5 bases, with 14 bases between. The CDR3 coding sequence is TGTGCCAGCAGCTTAGGAGTAGCAGGGGAGTATGGCTACACCTTC. The encoded protein is CASSLGVAGEYGYTF.

With respect to this clone: This CDR3 is also generated by other DNA sequences in the sample. As DNA, the CDR3 is TGTGCCAGCAGTTATAGGGAAGGGACCCAGTACTTC. Its protein is CASSYREGTQYF. The chain combines TRBV6-6 with TRBJ2-5; D gene uncertain. V was pared by 3 bases and J by 7 bases, with 9 bases between. The germline V gene has CDR1 MNHNY and CDR2 SVGAGI (reference sequence). The CDR3 spans 12 residues.

V and J are TRBV4-3 and TRBJ2-3, with TRBD1 identical over 10 bases. V gave up 4 bases and J gave up 4 bases; unmatched junction bases: 2. This CDR3 has 14 amino acids. Germline V gene lookup returns CDR1 LGHNA and CDR2 YSLEER. The CDR3: CASSPGQGPDTQYF. The DNA for the CDR3 is TGCGCCAGCAGCCCGGGACAGGGGCCAGATACGCAGTATTTT.